A single T cell receptor beta chain is shown here with its context. The table came from immunoSEQ multiplex PCR; TCRdb's copy has only in-frame clones and leaves some out. The sample has about 230,000 clones, roughly 80% seen once; the top ten hold approximately 18%. This sample stems from a study of blood T cell repertoires in COVID-19. J gave up 6 bases and V 5 bases, and 13 bases lay outside the gene matches. The CDR3 is 17 residues long. Germline values: CDR1 SGHTA, CDR2 FQGTGA. This chain connects TRBV7-3 to TRBJ1-2; 12 nucleotides match TRBD1. The sample taken for sequencing was peripheral blood. This receptor was obtained from an elderly woman with active or convalescent COVID-19. CDR3 sequence (DNA): TGTGCCAGCAGCCGGTCAGGGGACAGGGGGCGGAATAATGGCTACACCTTC. This translates into CASSRSGDRGRNNGYTF.